The 15 T cell receptor beta chains in this list originate from one sample, sequenced in a study of OX40 agonist ivuxolimab in advanced cancers. Repertoires were generated with immunoSEQ multiplex PCR, while TCRdb's copy carries only in-frame clones and drops some. The sample lists tens of thousands of clones; about 89% were seen once. Sequencing was performed on CD4+ or CD8+ T cells sorted from blood, taken in a trial of the OX40 agonist ivuxolimab. These receptor sequences come from an adult with an advanced solid tumor such as melanoma, head and neck, liver or kidney cancer.

The chain carries TRBV12-5 and TRBJ1-1, with D perhaps matching TRBD1 (5 bases). Germline CDR1 LGHNT, CDR2 FRNRAP. This CDR3 has 14 residues. Trimming took 3 bases from V and 6 from J, leaving 14 bases between them. As DNA, the CDR3 is TGTGCTAGTGGTTTCCAGGGTCGGTGGTCTGAAGCTTTCTTT. Encoded protein: CASGFQGRWSEAFF.

This chain links TRBV19 with TRBJ2-7; 8 nucleotides line up with TRBD2. Trimming removed 6 bases from V and 0 bases from J; junction bases left unmatched: 4. The CDR3 loop spans 14 amino acids. Looked up from germline, CDR1 is LNHDA and CDR2 is SQIVND (reference sequence). This CDR3 is CASSTGTSSYEQYF. The CDR3, as DNA: TGTGCCAGTAGCACCGGGACTAGCTCCTACGAGCAGTACTTC.

This clone showed up just once. V and J are TRBV12-5 and TRBJ2-7, with 7 bases identical to TRBD1. J lost 2 bases, V lost 6 bases, and 7 bases had no gene match. Germline V gives CDR1 LGHNT, CDR2 FRNRAP. CDR3 length: 14 residues. The CDR3 DNA sequence: TGTGCTAGTGGCGTGACAGGGAAGCCCTACGAGCAGTACTTC. Protein product: CASGVTGKPYEQYF.

This chain connects TRBV12-5 to TRBJ2-7, with 9 bases fitting TRBD1. The ends lost 4 bases at V and 4 bases at J; junction bases unmatched: 8. Germline lookup yields CDR1 LGHNT and CDR2 FRNRAP. This CDR3 is 15 amino acids long. The CDR3 nucleotides are TGTGCTAGTGGTTCGGCGGGACAGGGCATATACGAGCAGTACTTC. Amino acids: CASGSAGQGIYEQYF.

The chain carries TRBV11-2 and TRBJ1-6; D is unresolved. This CDR3 region has 13 residues. The ends were cut back, 4 bases at V and 7 bases at J, with 8 bases in the middle. Germline CDR1 is SGHAT and CDR2 is FQNNGV. The DNA of the CDR3 is TGTGCCAGCAGCTGGGAGGGCAATTCACCCCTCCACTTT. Residues: CASSWEGNSPLHF.

CDR3: CASSLGQGLTEAFF. The CDR3 nucleotides are TGTGCCAGCAGCTTGGGACAGGGACTCACTGAAGCTTTCTTT. The chain links TRBV5-4 to TRBJ1-1; 7 nucleotides match TRBD1. The germline CDR1 and CDR2 sequences are SGHNT and YYREEE (reference sequence). The CDR3 is 14 amino acids. V lost 0 bases to trimming and J lost 4 bases; unmatched junction nucleotides: 3.

The chain uses TRBV28 and TRBJ1-2, with D unresolved. The germline V gene has CDR1 MDHEN and CDR2 SYDVKM. The CDR3 is 12 amino acids. V was shortened by 6 bases and J by 6 bases, with 11 bases between the two germline ends. The chain's CDR3 is CASSWNLDGYTF. The DNA of the CDR3 is TGTGCCAGCAGCTGGAACCTTGATGGCTACACCTTC.

The chain is built from TRBV29-1 and TRBJ2-3; a possible D gene is TRBD2 (5 bases). Germline values: CDR1 SQVTM, CDR2 ANQGSEA. V lost 0 bases and J lost 0, with 13 bases in between. The length of the CDR3 is 16 residues. The CDR3 is CSVEDHSGASTDTQYF. CDR3 DNA: TGCAGCGTTGAAGATCACAGCGGAGCTAGCACAGATACGCAGTATTTT.

The CDR3, as DNA: TGTGCCAGCAGCTTCCGACAGGGGGCAGATACGCAGTATTTT. This encodes CASSFRQGADTQYF. This chain connects TRBV5-4 to TRBJ2-3; 9 bases agree with TRBD1. The CDR3 totals 14 residues. Germline V gives CDR1 SGHNT, CDR2 YYREEE (reference sequence). V lost 2 bases, J lost 4 bases, and 2 bases stayed unmatched.

CDR3 sequence: CGFLRNSYNEQFF. CDR3 bases: TGCGGATTCCTCAGGAACTCCTACAATGAGCAGTTCTTC. The chain is built from TRBV29-1 and TRBJ2-1; D is uncertain. This CDR3 spans 13 amino acids. Germline loops: CDR1 SQVTM, CDR2 ANQGSEA.

The rearrangement joins TRBV30 to TRBJ2-7; D gene uncertain. The CDR3 is 12 amino acids. The germline gives CDR1 GTSNPN, CDR2 SVGIG (reference sequence). V was trimmed by 0 bases and J by 6 bases, leaving 9 bases between them. In nucleotides, the CDR3 is TGTGCCTGGAGTGTAGTTTCCGGCGAGCAGTACTTC. Translating gives CAWSVVSGEQYF.

The chain uses TRBV13 and TRBJ2-2; possibly TRBD1 or TRBD2 for D (6 bases each). The germline V and J ends were trimmed by 10 bases and 6 bases, with 18 bases remaining between them. CDR3 length: 14 residues. The germline V gene encodes CDR1 PRHDT and CDR2 FYEKMQ (reference sequence). The CDR3 region has the DNA TGTGCCACCGAACCGGGGGCAGGGTCCGGGGAGCTGTTTTTT. It codes for CATEPGAGSGELFF.

Comments on this clone: This clone may be a read error of a much larger clone one base away. The J gene is TRBJ2-3, the V gene TRBV7-9; unclear D gene. Between the trimmed V and J ends, which lost 0 bases and 2 bases, there was a span of 0 bases. Germline V gives CDR1 SEHNR, CDR2 FQNEAQ (reference sequence). The CDR3 has 12 amino acids. The CDR3 here is CASSLATDTQYF. The CDR3 DNA reads TGTGCCAGCAGCTTAGCCACAGATACGCAGTATTTT.

The chain has TRBV10-2 and TRBJ2-2; D gene uncertain. The V and J ends lost 3 bases and 7 bases respectively, with 12 bases between them. Germline lookup yields CDR1 WSHSY and CDR2 SAAADI. This CDR3 comprises 14 residues. CDR3 coding DNA: TGCGCCAGCAGTGACTTTAGTGGGGACGGGGAGCTGTTTTTT. Residues: CASSDFSGDGELFF.

The chain is built from TRBV9 and TRBJ2-1, with D perhaps TRBD2 (6 bases). Trimming took 3 bases from V and 6 from J, leaving 13 bases between them. This CDR3 spans 14 amino acids. The germline V gene encodes CDR1 SGDLS and CDR2 YYNGEE. This chain's CDR3 is CASSAPTRGNEQFF. In DNA form, the CDR3 reads TGTGCCAGCAGCGCCCCGACTAGAGGCAATGAGCAGTTCTTC.